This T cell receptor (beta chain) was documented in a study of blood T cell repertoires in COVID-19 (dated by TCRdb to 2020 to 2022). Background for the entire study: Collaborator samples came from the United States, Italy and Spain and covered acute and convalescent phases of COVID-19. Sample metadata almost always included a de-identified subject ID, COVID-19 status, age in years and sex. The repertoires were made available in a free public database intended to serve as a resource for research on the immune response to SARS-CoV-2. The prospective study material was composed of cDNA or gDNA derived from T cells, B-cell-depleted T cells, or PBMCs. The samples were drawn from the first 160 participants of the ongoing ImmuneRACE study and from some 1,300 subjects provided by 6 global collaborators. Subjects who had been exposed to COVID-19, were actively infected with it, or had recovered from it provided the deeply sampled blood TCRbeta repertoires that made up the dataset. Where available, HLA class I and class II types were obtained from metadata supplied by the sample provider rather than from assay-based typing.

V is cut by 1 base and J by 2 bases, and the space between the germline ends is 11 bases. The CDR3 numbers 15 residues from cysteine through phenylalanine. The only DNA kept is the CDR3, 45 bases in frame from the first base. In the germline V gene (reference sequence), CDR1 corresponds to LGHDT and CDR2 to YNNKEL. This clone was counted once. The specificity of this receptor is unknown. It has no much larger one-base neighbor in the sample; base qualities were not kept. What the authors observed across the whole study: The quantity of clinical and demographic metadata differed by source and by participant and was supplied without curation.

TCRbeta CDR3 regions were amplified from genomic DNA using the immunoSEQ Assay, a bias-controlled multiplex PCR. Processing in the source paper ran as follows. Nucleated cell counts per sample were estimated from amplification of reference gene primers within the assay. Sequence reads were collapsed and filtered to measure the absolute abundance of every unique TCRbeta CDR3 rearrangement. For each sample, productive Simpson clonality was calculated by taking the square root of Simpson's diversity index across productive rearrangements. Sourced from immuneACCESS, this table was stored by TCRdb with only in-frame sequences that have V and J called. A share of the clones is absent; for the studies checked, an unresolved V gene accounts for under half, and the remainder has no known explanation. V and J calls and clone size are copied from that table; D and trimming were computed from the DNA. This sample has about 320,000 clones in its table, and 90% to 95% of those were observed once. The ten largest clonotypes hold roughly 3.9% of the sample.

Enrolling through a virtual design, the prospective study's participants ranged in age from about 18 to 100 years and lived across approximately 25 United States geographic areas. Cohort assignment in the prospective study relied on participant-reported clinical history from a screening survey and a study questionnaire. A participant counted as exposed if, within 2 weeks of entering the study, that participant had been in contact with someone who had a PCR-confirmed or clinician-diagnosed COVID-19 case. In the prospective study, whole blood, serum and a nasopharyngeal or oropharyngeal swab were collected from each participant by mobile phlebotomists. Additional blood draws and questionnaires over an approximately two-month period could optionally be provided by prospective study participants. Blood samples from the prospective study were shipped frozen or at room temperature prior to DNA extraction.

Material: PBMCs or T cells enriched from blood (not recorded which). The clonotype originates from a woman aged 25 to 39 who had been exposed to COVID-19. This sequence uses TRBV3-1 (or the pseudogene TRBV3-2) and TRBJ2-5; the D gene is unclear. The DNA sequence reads TGTGCCAGCAGCCAAGTTTTGATCCGGCAAGAGACCCAGTACTTC. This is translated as CASSQVLIRQETQYF.